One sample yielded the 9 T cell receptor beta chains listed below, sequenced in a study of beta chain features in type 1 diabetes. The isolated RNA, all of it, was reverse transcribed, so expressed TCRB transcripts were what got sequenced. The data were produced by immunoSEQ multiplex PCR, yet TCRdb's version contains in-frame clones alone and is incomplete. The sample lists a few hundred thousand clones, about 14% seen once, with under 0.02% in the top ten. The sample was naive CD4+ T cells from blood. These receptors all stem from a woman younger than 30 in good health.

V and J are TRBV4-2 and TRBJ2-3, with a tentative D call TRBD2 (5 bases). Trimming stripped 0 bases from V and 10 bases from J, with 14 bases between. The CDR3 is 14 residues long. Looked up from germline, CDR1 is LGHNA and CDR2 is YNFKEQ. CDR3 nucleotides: TGTGCCAGCAGCCAAGATGACGCTAGCTCGTCGCAGTATTTT. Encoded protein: CASSQDDASSSQYF.

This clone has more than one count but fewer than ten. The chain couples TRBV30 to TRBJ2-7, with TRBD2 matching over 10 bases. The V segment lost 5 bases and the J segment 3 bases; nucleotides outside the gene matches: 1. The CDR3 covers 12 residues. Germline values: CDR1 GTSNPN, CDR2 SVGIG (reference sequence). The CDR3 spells CAWASGSYEQYF. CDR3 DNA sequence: TGTGCCTGGGCTAGCGGGAGCTACGAGCAGTACTTC.

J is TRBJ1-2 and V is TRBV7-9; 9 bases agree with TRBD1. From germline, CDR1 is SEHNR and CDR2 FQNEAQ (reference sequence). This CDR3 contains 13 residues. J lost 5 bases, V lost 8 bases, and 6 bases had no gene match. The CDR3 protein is CASRTGVGYGYTF. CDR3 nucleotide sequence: TGTGCCAGCCGGACAGGGGTGGGGTATGGCTACACCTTC.

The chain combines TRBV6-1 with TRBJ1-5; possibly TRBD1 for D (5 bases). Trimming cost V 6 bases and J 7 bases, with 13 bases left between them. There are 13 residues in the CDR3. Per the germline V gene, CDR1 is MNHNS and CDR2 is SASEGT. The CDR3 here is CASRRTSGQPQHF. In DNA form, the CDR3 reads TGTGCCAGCAGAAGGACGTCAGGGCAGCCCCAGCATTTT.

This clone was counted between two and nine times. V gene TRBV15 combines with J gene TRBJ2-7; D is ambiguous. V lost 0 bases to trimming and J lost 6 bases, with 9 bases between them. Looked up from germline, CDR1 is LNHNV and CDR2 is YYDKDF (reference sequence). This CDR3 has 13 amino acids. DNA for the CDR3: TGTGCCACCAGCAGAGATGTGGCCTCCGAGCAGTACTTC. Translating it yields CATSRDVASEQYF.

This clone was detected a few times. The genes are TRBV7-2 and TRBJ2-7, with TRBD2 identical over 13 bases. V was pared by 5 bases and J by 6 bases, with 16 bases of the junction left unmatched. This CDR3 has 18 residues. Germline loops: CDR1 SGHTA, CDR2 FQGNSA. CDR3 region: CASSLHRLAGGSGGEQYF. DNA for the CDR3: TGTGCCAGCAGCCTCCACCGACTAGCGGGAGGATCGGGGGGCGAGCAGTACTTC.

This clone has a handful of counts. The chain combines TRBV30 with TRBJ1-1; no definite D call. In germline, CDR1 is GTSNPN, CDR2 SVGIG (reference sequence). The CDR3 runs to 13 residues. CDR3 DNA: TGTACCCTCCAAGAACAGATGAACACTGAAGCTTTCTTT. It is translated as CTLQEQMNTEAFF.

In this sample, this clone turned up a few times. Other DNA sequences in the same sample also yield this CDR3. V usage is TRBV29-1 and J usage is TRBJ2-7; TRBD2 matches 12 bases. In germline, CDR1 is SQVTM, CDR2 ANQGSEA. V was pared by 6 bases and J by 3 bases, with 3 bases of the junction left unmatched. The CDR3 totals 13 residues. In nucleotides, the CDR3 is TGCAGCGTCGGGACTAGCGGGTTCTACGAGCAGTACTTC. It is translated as CSVGTSGFYEQYF.

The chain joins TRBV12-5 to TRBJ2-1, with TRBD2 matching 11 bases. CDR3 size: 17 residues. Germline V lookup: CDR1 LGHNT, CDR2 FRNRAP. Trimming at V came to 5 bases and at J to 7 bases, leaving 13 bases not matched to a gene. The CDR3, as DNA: TGTGCTAGTGGTCCCCCACCCGGGACTAGCGGAGAAAATGAGCAGTTCTTC. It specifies CASGPPPGTSGENEQFF. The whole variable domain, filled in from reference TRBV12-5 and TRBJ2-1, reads DARVTQTPRHKVTEMGQEVTMRCQPILGHNTVFWYRQTMMQGLELLAYFRNRAPLDDSGMPKDRFSAEMPDATLATLKIQPSEPRDSAVYFCASGPPPGTSGENEQFFGPGTRLTVL.